The 28 T cell receptor beta chains presented below share a single source sample, sequenced in a study of T-cell reconstitution after alpha-beta-depleted transplantation in children. Unique molecular identifiers tagged the TCRbeta library. TCRdb reprocessed the PCR reads with MiXCR, giving one entry per CDR3 protein. This table holds 420,000 or so distinct CDR3 sequences, 11% found once. The sequenced sample was PBMCs from the stem cell graft donor, obtained from the stem cell graft. The receptors were sampled from a human donor who donated a stem cell graft to a child with acute myeloid leukemia.

A few counts support this clonotype. The genes are TRBV7-9 and TRBJ2-7; 7 bases are a match to TRBD1. Germline CDR1 SEHNR, CDR2 FQNEAQ (reference sequence). This CDR3 contains 15 residues. V lost 4 bases, J lost 2 bases, and 8 bases stayed unmatched. CDR3 in DNA: TGTGCCAGCAGCTCCCGACAGGGCCCGACCTACGAGCAGTACTTC. Translating it yields CASSSRQGPTYEQYF.

This clonotype has a handful of counts. The chain recombines TRBV6-1 with TRBJ2-1; 12 bases fit TRBD2. J gave up 9 bases and V 4 bases, and 4 bases lay outside the gene matches. The CDR3 runs to 14 residues. Germline CDR1 is MNHNS and CDR2 is SASEGT. CDR3 nucleotide sequence: TGTGCCAGCAGTGCTAGCGGGGGGGTGATTGAGCAGTTCTTC. Amino acids: CASSASGGVIEQFF.

The chain combines TRBV6-2 or TRBV6-3 with TRBJ2-3; D remains unclear. Trimming shortened V by 2 bases and J by 6 bases, and 6 bases separated the two germline ends. The CDR3 loop spans 12 amino acids. The V gene's germline CDR1 is MNHEY and CDR2 SVGEGT. In nucleotides, the CDR3 is TGTGCCAGCAGTTACACGAGTGATACGCAGTATTTT. Residues: CASSYTSDTQYF.

Only a few counts were recorded for this clonotype. V and J are TRBV25-1 and TRBJ2-3; tentatively, D is TRBD1 or TRBD2 (5 bases each). The CDR3 is made up of 14 amino acids. The germline V gene encodes CDR1 MGHDK and CDR2 SYGVNS. V was clipped by 4 bases and J by 4 bases, with 12 bases between them. The CDR3 spells CASSAPLGADTQYF. CDR3 nucleotide sequence: TGTGCCAGCAGTGCCCCGTTGGGGGCAGATACGCAGTATTTT.

This clonotype appeared a few times. The chain employs TRBV20-1 and TRBJ2-5, with D perhaps matching TRBD1 (5 bases). There are 13 residues in the CDR3. Trimming stripped 5 bases from V and 5 bases from J, with 15 bases between. Looked up from germline, CDR1 is DFQATT and CDR2 is SNEGSKA (reference sequence). The DNA of the CDR3 is TGCAGTGCTTTAGTCGACCCAGGGGAGACCCAGTACTTC. It is translated as CSALVDPGETQYF.

This clonotype has more than one count but fewer than ten. V usage is TRBV20-1 and J usage is TRBJ1-1, with a possible D match to TRBD1 (5 bases). Germline V CDR1 and CDR2: DFQATT, SNEGSKA (reference sequence). The V and J ends lost 4 bases and 1 base respectively, with 13 bases between them. The CDR3 sequence is 14 residues long. The CDR3 DNA sequence: TGCAGTGCTACTCTCGGACACGCGAACACTGAAGCTTTCTTT. It is translated as CSATLGHANTEAFF.

The CDR3 protein is CASTLTGFYNEQFF. Written as DNA, the CDR3 is TGTGCCAGCACCTTGACAGGGTTCTACAATGAGCAGTTCTTC. The chain links TRBV12-3 or TRBV12-4 to TRBJ2-1; 7 nucleotides agree with TRBD1. The CDR3 contains 14 residues. J was trimmed by 3 bases and V by 7 bases; bases with no gene match: 6.

In its sample, this clonotype was seen a few times. V usage is TRBV4-1 and J usage is TRBJ1-5, with D unresolved. The germline V and J ends were trimmed by 2 bases and 2 bases, with 13 bases remaining between them. CDR1 and CDR2 (germline): MGHRA, YSYEKL. The CDR3 contains 16 residues. The CDR3 reads CASSQIGQDGNQPQHF. The CDR3, as DNA: TGCGCCAGCAGCCAAATAGGTCAGGATGGCAATCAGCCCCAGCATTTT.

Of note for this clonotype: Relative to the germline gene, one junction end is altered; a read error may explain this. The V call is TRBV7-3, the J call TRBJ2-6, with a tentative D call TRBD1 (5 bases). Germline V lookup: CDR1 SGHTA, CDR2 FQGTGA. The CDR3 sequence is 15 residues long. CDR3 DNA: TGTGCCAGCAGCTTCGCAGGCGCTGGGGCCAACGTCCTGGCTTTC. It specifies CASSFAGAGANVLAF.

A few counts support this clonotype. In nucleotides, the CDR3 is TGCGCCAGCAGCGCTCAGAGCCAAGAGACCCAGTACTTC. Protein sequence: CASSAQSQETQYF. V and J are TRBV5-1 and TRBJ2-5; D not resolved. Germline CDR1 reads SGHRS; CDR2 reads YFSETQ. The CDR3 has 13 residues. The V gene lost 4 bases and the J gene lost 1 base, with 8 bases spanning the gap.

The chain combines TRBV20-1 with TRBJ1-5; the D is unclear. The V end lost 3 bases, the J end lost 5 bases, and 11 bases lay between the germline ends. The CDR3 contains 13 residues. Germline V lookup: CDR1 DFQATT, CDR2 SNEGSKA (reference sequence). The CDR3 here is CSASFRVDQPQHF. The CDR3 DNA reads as TGCAGTGCTAGTTTTAGGGTGGATCAGCCCCAGCATTTT.

The rearrangement joins TRBV20-1 to TRBJ1-6; maybe TRBD1 (6 bases). The V end was cut by 0 bases, the J end by 4 bases, with 13 bases between. Germline CDR1 is DFQATT and CDR2 is SNEGSKA (reference sequence). There are 16 residues in the CDR3. This CDR3 is CSARDWRTEYNSPLHF. CDR3 sequence (DNA): TGCAGTGCTAGAGATTGGCGGACAGAGTATAATTCACCCCTCCACTTT.

This chain joins TRBV5-5 and TRBJ2-7; a possible D gene is TRBD2 (6 bases). In germline, CDR1 is SGHKS, CDR2 YYEKEE (reference sequence). V dropped 0 bases and J dropped 4 bases, with 8 bases sitting between them. The CDR3 extends over 13 amino acids. CDR3: CASSLGGEYEQYV. As DNA, the CDR3 is TGTGCCAGCAGCTTGGGCGGGGAATACGAGCAGTACGTC.

Points on this clonotype: A much more abundant neighbour one base away suggests this may be a read error. V and J are TRBV4-2 and TRBJ1-1, with 7 bases matching TRBD1. The V and J ends lost 4 bases and 8 bases, in that order; junction bases with no gene match: 4. This CDR3 is built from 12 residues. The germline V gene encodes CDR1 LGHNA and CDR2 YNFKEQ. In DNA, the CDR3 is TGTGCCAGCAGCCCCCAGGGGGGCGAAGCTTTCTTT. Translated, it gives CASSPQGGEAFF.

This chain links TRBV4-1 with TRBJ2-5; D remains unclear. V lost 3 bases to trimming and J lost 5 bases, with 10 bases between them. The CDR3 consists of 13 residues. The germline CDR1 and CDR2 sequences are MGHRA and YSYEKL. The CDR3 here is CASSQFNKETQYF. The CDR3 region has the DNA TGCGCCAGCAGCCAGTTCAATAAGGAGACCCAGTACTTC.

The gene calls are TRBV6-1 and TRBJ2-3; D unclear. The CDR3 is made up of 11 amino acids. Looked up from germline, CDR1 is MNHNS and CDR2 is SASEGT. The V end was cut by 3 bases, the J end by 12 bases, with 10 bases between. The CDR3 loop is CASSEREKQYF. The DNA for the CDR3 is TGTGCCAGCAGTGAGCGCGAGAAACAGTATTTT.

This clonotype was counted only a few times. The CDR3 DNA follows: TGCGCCAGCAGCTTGGGGCACAGGGGCAGCAATTCACCCCTCCACTTT. It encodes CASSLGHRGSNSPLHF. The chain employs TRBV5-1 and TRBJ1-6, with 7 bases aligning to TRBD1. The CDR3 contains 16 residues. The V and J ends lost 0 bases and 7 bases, in that order; junction bases with no gene match: 7. From germline, CDR1 is SGHRS and CDR2 YFSETQ.

This clonotype appeared many times. The V and J genes are TRBV5-1 and TRBJ2-3, with 10 bases fitting TRBD2. Trimming removed 2 bases from V and 5 bases from J; junction bases left unmatched: 8. Germline lookup yields CDR1 SGHRS and CDR2 YFSETQ. The CDR3 totals 16 residues. The CDR3 sequence is CASSFLASGSGDTQYF. The CDR3 nucleotides are TGCGCCAGCAGCTTCCTCGCTAGCGGGAGTGGAGATACGCAGTATTTT.

This clonotype showed up many times. The chain recombines TRBV4-1 with TRBJ2-3; a possible D gene is TRBD2 (6 bases). The CDR3 runs to 15 residues. Germline loops: CDR1 MGHRA, CDR2 YSYEKL. V gave up 7 bases and J gave up 0 bases, with 14 bases separating them. The chain's CDR3 is CASKKTTSSTDTQYF. Here the CDR3 DNA reads TGCGCCAGCAAGAAAACTACTAGCAGCACAGATACGCAGTATTTT.

V and J are TRBV11-2 and TRBJ2-5; 8 bases are shared with TRBD2. Per germline, CDR1 SGHAT and CDR2 FQNNGV. This CDR3 has 15 residues. V shed 3 bases and J 5 bases; nucleotides not matched to a gene: 8. CDR3 sequence (DNA): TGTGCCAGCAGCTTTGGATTAGCGGGATTTGAGACCCAGTACTTC. Amino acids: CASSFGLAGFETQYF.

This clonotype was recorded many times. The chain is built from TRBV10-3 and TRBJ2-5; D unresolved. Germline V gene sequence: CDR1 ENHRY, CDR2 SYGVKD. The CDR3 spans 13 residues. Trimming stripped 3 bases from V and 0 bases from J, with 5 bases between. The CDR3 sequence: CAISEGDQETQYF. As DNA, the CDR3 is TGTGCCATCAGTGAAGGCGACCAAGAGACCCAGTACTTC.

The table lists this clonotype with a few counts. The chain carries TRBV5-6 and TRBJ2-1; D is uncertain. The germline V gene encodes CDR1 SGHDT and CDR2 YYEEEE. V gave up 3 bases and J gave up 5 bases, with 15 bases separating them. The CDR3 loop spans 15 amino acids. The CDR3 loop is CASSSSGRPHNEQFF. The CDR3 bases are TGTGCCAGCAGCTCATCGGGTCGTCCCCACAATGAGCAGTTCTTC.

The chain carries TRBV9 and TRBJ1-1, with D unresolved. V was shortened by 3 bases and J by 0 bases, with 3 bases between the two germline ends. The CDR3 runs 12 residues. CDR1 and CDR2 (germline): SGDLS, YYNGEE. The CDR3 DNA is TGTGCCAGCAGCGACATGAACACTGAAGCTTTCTTT. Its protein is CASSDMNTEAFF.

The J gene is TRBJ2-3, the V gene TRBV9, with TRBD1 matching 8 bases. CDR3 size: 15 residues. The germline V gene encodes CDR1 SGDLS and CDR2 YYNGEE. J was trimmed by 7 bases and V by 3 bases; bases with no gene match: 10. The chain's CDR3 is CASSARDRRRNTQYF. The CDR3 DNA sequence: TGTGCCAGCAGCGCCCGGGACAGGAGGCGAAATACGCAGTATTTT. Filled out from reference TRBV9 and TRBJ2-3, the complete variable domain reads DSGVTQTPKHLITATGQRVTLRCSPRSGDLSVYWYQQSLDQGLQFLIQYYNGEERAKGNILERFSAQQFPDLHSELNLSSLELGDSALYFCASSARDRRRNTQYFGPGTRLTVL.

The rearrangement links TRBV5-1 to TRBJ2-5; possibly TRBD1 or TRBD2 for D (5 bases each). The germline V gene has CDR1 SGHRS and CDR2 YFSETQ. Trimming removed 0 bases from V and 4 bases from J, with 16 bases in between. The CDR3 consists of 16 residues. The CDR3 protein is CASSLGWRGARETQYF. The CDR3 DNA is TGCGCCAGCAGCTTGGGATGGAGAGGGGCAAGAGAGACCCAGTACTTC.

This clonotype was detected many times. The V and J genes are TRBV25-1 and TRBJ1-6; TRBD1 might be the D (6 bases). The V end was cut by 1 base, the J end by 11 bases, with 18 bases between. Germline CDR1 is MGHDK and CDR2 is SYGVNS. There are 16 residues in the CDR3. The CDR3 sequence: CASSEFTLRGLTPLHF. CDR3 bases: TGTGCCAGCAGTGAATTCACTCTAAGGGGGTTGACACCCCTCCACTTT. The full variable domain, completed using reference TRBV25-1 and TRBJ1-6, is EADIYQTPRYLVIGTGKKITLECSQTMGHDKMYWYQQDPGMELHLIHYSYGVNSTEKGDLSSESTVSRIRTEHFPLTLESARPSHTSQYLCASSEFTLRGLTPLHFGNGTRLTVT.

This chain joins TRBV6-4 and TRBJ2-1; D gene unclear. The CDR3 has 12 amino acids. V shed 2 bases and J shed 7 bases, with 6 bases lying between them. CDR1 is MRHNA and CDR2 is SNTAGT in the germline V gene. CDR3 coding DNA: TGTGCCAGCAGTGACCACGGGAATGAGCAGTTCTTC. This gives the protein CASSDHGNEQFF.

The table lists this clonotype with a few counts. The rearrangement links TRBV6-5 to TRBJ1-3; D call uncertain. Trimming took off 6 bases at V and 7 bases at J, with 19 bases between the two ends. The germline V gene encodes CDR1 MNHEY and CDR2 SVGAGI. This CDR3 has 15 amino acids. The CDR3, as DNA: TGTGCCAGCAGCCAATACGACAATCTAGGTAACACCATATATTTT. Translated, it gives CASSQYDNLGNTIYF.